The entry below gives a single T cell receptor (beta chain) sequence along with its context. These data are taken from a study of blood T cell repertoires in COVID-19. The CDR3 is 13 amino acids. Per the germline V gene, CDR1 is SEHNR and CDR2 is FQNEAQ (reference sequence). The V gene lost 5 bases and the J gene lost 7 bases, with 14 bases spanning the gap. Measured with immunoSEQ multiplex PCR; TCRdb has only the in-frame clones, and not every one. The data contain about 340,000 clones, around 87% of them seen just once; the ten biggest clones take up nearly 6.5%. The V call is TRBV7-9, the J call TRBJ1-2; D gene unclear. The TCR comes from a woman in her forties or fifties with COVID-19, enrolled during active disease. Sample: peripheral blood. In DNA form, the CDR3 reads TGTGCCAGCAGCCCTCAGTCGGGATTTGGCTACACCTTC. It translates to CASSPQSGFGYTF.